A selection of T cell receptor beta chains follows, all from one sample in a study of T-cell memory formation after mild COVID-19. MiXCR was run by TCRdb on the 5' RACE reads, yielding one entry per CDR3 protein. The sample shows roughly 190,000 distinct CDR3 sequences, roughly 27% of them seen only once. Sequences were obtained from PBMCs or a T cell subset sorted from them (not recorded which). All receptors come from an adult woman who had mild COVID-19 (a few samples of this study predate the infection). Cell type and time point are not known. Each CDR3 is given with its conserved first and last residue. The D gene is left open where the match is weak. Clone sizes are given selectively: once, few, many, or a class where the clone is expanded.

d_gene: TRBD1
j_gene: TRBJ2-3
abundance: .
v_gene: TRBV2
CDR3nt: TGTGCCAGCAGGGTTACAGGGGGGAGCACAGATACGCAGTATTTT
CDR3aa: CASRVTGGSTDTQYF

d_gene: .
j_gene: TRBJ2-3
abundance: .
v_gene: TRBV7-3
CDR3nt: TGTGCCAGCAGCTTTGGTGCAGATACGCAGTATTTT
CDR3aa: CASSFGADTQYF

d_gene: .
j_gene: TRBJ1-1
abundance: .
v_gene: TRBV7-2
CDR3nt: TGTGCCAGCAGCTCACCCGGGCAGGGACTCACTGAAGCTTTCTTT
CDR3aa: CASSSPGQGLTEAFF

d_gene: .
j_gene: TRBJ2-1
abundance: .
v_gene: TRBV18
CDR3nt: TGTGCCAGCTCACCCCCGCTTACATCCTACAATGAGCAGTTCTTC
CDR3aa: CASSPPLTSYNEQFF

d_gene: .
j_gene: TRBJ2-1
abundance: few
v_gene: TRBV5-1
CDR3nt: TGCGCCAGCAGCCCGGGACTCAACAATGAGCAGTTCTTC
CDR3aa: CASSPGLNNEQFF

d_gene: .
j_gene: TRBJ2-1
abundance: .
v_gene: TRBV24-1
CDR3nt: TGTGCCACCAGTGATAGCTTGTACCCGAGCGGTGAGCAGTTCTTC
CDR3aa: CATSDSLYPSGEQFF

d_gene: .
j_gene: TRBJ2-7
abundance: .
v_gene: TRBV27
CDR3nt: TGTGCCAGCAGGTTGTCAGGGCCTCAGGGTGAGCAGTACTTC
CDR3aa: CASRLSGPQGEQYF

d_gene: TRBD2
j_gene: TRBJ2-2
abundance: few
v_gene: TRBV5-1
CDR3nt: TGCGCCAGCATCTCGGGACTAGTCCCAGTATCCGGGGAGCTGTTTTTT
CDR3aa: CASISGLVPVSGELFF

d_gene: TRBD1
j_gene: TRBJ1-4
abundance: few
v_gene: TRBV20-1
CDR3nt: TGCAGTGCTAGAGGGGGACAGGAGGCATACTTTAATGAAAAACTGTTTTTT
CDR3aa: CSARGGQEAYFNEKLFF

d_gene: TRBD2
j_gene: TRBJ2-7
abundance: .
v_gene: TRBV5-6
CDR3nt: TGTGCCAGCAGCCAATTGGGACTAGCGGGGGCATACGAGCAGTACTTC
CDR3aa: CASSQLGLAGAYEQYF

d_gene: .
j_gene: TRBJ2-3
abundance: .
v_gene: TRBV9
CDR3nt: TGTGCCAGCAGCGGGGGGCCGGATACGCAGTATTTT
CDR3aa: CASSGGPDTQYF

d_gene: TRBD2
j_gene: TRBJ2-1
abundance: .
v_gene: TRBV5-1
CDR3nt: TGCGCCAGCACCATATGGGGCGGCGGGACTAGCGGGAACGGGAAACGGAATGAGCAGTTCTTC
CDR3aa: CASTIWGGGTSGNGKRNEQFF

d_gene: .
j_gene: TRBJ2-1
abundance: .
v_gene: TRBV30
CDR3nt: TGTGCCTGGAGTGTTGGTGGGGGGGCTTACAATGAGCAGTTCTTC
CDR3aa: CAWSVGGGAYNEQFF

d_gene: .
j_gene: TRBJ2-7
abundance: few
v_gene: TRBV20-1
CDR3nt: TGCAGTGCTGCGGGCCTAGCTCTCTACGAGCAGTACTTC
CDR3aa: CSAAGLALYEQYF

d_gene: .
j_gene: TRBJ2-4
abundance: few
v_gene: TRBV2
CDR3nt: TGTGCCAGCAGCCGGGACTCGATACTACTTCTAGCCAAAAACATTCAGTACTTC
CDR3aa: CASSRDSILLLAKNIQYF

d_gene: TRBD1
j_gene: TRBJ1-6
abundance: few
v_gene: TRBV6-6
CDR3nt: TGTGCCAGCAGCCGACCCGGACAGGGGGGCTCACCCCTCCACTTT
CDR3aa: CASSRPGQGGSPLHF

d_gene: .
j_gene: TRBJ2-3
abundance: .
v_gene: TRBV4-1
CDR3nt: TGCGCCAGCAGCCAAGGGGGGGCGGGGCCAGATACGCAGTATTTT
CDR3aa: CASSQGGAGPDTQYF

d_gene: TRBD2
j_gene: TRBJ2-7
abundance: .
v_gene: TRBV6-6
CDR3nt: TGTGCCAGCCGCTTCGGGACTAGGGAAAACTACGAGCAGTACTTC
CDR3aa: CASRFGTRENYEQYF

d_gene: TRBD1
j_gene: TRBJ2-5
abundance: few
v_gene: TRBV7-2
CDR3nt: TGTGCCAGCAGCCAATTGGCAGGGGGCTTGGAGACCCAGTACTTC
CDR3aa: CASSQLAGGLETQYF

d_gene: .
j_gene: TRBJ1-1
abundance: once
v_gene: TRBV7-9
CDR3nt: TGTGCCAGCAGCTCCCTACAGGGCGACACTGAAGCTTTCTTT
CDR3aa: CASSSLQGDTEAFF

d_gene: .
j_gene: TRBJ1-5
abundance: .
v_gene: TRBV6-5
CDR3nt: TGTGCCAGCAATCCTGCGGGAAATCAGCCCCAGCATTTT
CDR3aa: CASNPAGNQPQHF

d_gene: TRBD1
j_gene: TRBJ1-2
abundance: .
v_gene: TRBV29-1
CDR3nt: TGCAGCGTTGCCGACAGGGTGGGTGGCTACACCTTC
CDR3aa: CSVADRVGGYTF

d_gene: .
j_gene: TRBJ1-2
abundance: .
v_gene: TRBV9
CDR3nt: TGTGCCAGCAGCCTCTCGCCTCCCGCGCCCTATGGCTACACCTTC
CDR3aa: CASSLSPPAPYGYTF

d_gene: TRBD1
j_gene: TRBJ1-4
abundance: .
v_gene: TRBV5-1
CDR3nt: TGCGCCAGCAGCATCGGACAGGGCAGGGAAAAACTGTTTTTT
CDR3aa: CASSIGQGREKLFF

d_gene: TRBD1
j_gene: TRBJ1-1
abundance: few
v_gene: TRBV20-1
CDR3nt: TGCAGTGCACCGGACAGGGGAGAAGGCACTGAAGCTTTCTTT
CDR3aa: CSAPDRGEGTEAFF

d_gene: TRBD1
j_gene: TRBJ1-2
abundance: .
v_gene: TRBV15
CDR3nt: TGTGCCACCAGCAGAGATCGCGGGACAGGGGTCGAGGGCTACACCTTC
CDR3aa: CATSRDRGTGVEGYTF

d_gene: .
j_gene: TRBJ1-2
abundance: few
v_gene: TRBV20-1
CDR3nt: TGCAGTGCTAGACCTACGGAGTCGTGGAACTATGGCTACACCTTC
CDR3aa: CSARPTESWNYGYTF

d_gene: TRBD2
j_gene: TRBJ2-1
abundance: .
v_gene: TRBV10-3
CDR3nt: TGTGCCATCAGCTCGGGACTAGCGGACAATGAGCAGTTCTTC
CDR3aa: CAISSGLADNEQFF

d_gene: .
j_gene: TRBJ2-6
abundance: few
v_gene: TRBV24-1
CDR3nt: TGTGCCACCAGTCCCAAATCGAACAGGTATAGGGGGGCCAACGTCCTGACTTTC
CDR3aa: CATSPKSNRYRGANVLTF

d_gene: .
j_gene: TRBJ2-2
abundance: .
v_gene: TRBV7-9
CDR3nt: TGTGCCAGCAGCTTCGCAGACGAGACCGGGGAGCTGTTTTTT
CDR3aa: CASSFADETGELFF

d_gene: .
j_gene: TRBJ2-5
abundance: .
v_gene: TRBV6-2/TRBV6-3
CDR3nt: TGTGCCAGCAGTGGGACGGGACCGGGAGAGACCCAGTACTTC
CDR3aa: CASSGTGPGETQYF